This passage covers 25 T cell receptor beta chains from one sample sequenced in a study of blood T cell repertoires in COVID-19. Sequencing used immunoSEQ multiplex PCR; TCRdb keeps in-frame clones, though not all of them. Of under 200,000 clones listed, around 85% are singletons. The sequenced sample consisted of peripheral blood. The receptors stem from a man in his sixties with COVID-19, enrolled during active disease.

As DNA, the CDR3 is TGTGCCAGTAGTAGTATGGCGGCAACTAATGAAAAACTGTTTTTT. Translation: CASSSMAATNEKLFF. The chain is built from TRBV19 and TRBJ1-4; no firm D call. The CDR3 is 15 amino acids. V was pared by 4 bases and J by 0 bases, with 9 bases between. Per the germline V gene, CDR1 is LNHDA and CDR2 is SQIVND (reference sequence).

The CDR3: CSASQARLGYTF. CDR3 sequence (DNA): TGCAGTGCTAGTCAGGCCCGTCTTGGCTACACCTTC. The chain employs TRBV20-1 and TRBJ1-2, with unresolved D. V gave up 3 bases and J gave up 7 bases, with 12 bases separating them. The CDR3 sequence is 12 residues long. CDR1 and CDR2 from the germline V gene are DFQATT and SNEGSKA (reference sequence).

The CDR3 sequence is CASSVGTGKGTEAFF. As DNA, the CDR3 is TGTGCCAGCAGCGTCGGGACAGGGAAGGGTACTGAAGCTTTCTTT. V gene TRBV9 combines with J gene TRBJ1-1, with 9 nucleotides matching TRBD1. The CDR3 totals 15 residues. The J segment lost 5 bases and the V segment lost 2 bases, leaving 7 bases of the junction unmatched. CDR1 is SGDLS and CDR2 is YYNGEE in the germline V gene.

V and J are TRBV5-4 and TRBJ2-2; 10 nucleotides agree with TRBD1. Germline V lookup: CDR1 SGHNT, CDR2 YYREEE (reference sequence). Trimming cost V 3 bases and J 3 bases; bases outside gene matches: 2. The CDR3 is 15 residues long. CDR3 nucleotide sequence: TGTGCCAGCAGCTCCGGACAGGGGGACACCGGGGAGCTGTTTTTT. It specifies CASSSGQGDTGELFF.

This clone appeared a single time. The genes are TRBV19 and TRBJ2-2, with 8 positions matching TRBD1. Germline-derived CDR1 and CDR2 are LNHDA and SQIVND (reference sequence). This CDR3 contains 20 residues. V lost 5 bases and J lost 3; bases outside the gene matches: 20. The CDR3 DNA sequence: TGTGCCAGTAGTGCGGACAGGGCGAGTGACCCTGTTGCCTACACCGGGGAGCTGTTTTTT. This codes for CASSADRASDPVAYTGELFF. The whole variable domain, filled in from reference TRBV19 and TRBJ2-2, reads DGGITQSPKYLFRKEGQNVTLSCEQNLNHDAMYWYRQDPGQGLRLIYYSQIVNDFQKGDIAEGYSVSREKKESFPLTVTSAQKNPTAFYLCASSADRASDPVAYTGELFFGEGSRLTVL.

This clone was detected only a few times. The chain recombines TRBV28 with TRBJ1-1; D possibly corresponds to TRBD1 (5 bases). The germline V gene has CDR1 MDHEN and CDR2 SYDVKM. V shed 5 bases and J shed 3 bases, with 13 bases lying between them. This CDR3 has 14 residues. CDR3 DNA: TGTGCCAGCAGTCTCTCGGAAGGGGACACTGAAGCTTTCTTT. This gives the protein CASSLSEGDTEAFF.

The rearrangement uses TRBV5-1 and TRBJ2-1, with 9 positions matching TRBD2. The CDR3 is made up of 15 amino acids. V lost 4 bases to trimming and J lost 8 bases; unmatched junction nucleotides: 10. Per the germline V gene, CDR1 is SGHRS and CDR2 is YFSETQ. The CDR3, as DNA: TGCGCCAGCAGCGGCGCCCAGCGGGGGGTGGATGAGCAGTTCTTC. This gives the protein CASSGAQRGVDEQFF.

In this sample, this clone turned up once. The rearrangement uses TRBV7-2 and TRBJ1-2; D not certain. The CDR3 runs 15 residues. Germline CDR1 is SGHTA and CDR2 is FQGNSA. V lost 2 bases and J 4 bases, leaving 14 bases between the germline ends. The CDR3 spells CASSLSTTTGYGYTF. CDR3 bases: TGTGCCAGCAGCTTATCGACTACCACTGGCTATGGCTACACCTTC.

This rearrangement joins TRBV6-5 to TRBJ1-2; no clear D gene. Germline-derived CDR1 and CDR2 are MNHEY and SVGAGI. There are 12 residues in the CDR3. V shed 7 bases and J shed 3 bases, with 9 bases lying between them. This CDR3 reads CASTGFHYGYTF. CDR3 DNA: TGTGCCAGCACGGGGTTTCACTATGGCTACACCTTC.

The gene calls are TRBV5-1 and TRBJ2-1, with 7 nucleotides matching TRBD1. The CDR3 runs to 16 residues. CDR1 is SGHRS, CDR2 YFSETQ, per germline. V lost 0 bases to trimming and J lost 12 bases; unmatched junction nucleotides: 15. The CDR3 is CASSLAGGTVLVGQFF. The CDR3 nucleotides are TGCGCCAGCAGCTTGGCCGGTGGGACAGTCCTCGTCGGGCAGTTCTTC.

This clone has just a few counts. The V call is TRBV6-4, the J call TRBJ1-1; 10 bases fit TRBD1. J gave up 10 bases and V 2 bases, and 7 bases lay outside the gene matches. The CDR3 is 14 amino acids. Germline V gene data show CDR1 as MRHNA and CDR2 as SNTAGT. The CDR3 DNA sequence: TGTGCCAGCAGTGACCGGGACAGGGGCCCACGAGCTTTCTTT. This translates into CASSDRDRGPRAFF.

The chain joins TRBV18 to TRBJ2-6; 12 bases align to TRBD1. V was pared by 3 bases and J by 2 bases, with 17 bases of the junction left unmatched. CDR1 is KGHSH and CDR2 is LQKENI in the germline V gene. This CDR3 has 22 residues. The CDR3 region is CASSPSRGQGARLPTGANVLTF. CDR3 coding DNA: TGTGCCAGCTCACCGTCGCGGGGACAGGGGGCGCGCCTCCCAACTGGGGCCAACGTCCTGACTTTC.

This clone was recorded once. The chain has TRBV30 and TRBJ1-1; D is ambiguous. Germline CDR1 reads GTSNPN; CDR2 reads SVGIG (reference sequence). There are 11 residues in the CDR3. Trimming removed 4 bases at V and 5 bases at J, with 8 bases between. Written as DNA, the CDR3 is TGTGCCTGGAAACGCGGAACTGAAGCTTTCTTT. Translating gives CAWKRGTEAFF.

CDR3 bases: TGTGCCATCAGTGTGAGACAGGGGGCGTACACTGAAGCTTTCTTT. Its protein is CAISVRQGAYTEAFF. The gene calls are TRBV10-3 and TRBJ1-1; 10 positions agree with TRBD1. In germline, CDR1 is ENHRY, CDR2 SYGVKD. V lost 4 bases, J lost 3 bases, and 5 bases stayed unmatched. CDR3 length: 15 residues.

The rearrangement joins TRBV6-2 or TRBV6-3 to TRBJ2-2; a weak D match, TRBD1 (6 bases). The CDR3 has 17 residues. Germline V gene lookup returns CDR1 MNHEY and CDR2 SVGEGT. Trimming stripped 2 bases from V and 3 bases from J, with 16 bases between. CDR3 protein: CASSYRRSTGYTGELFF. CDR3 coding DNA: TGTGCCAGCAGTTACCGAAGATCGACAGGCTACACCGGGGAGCTGTTTTTT.

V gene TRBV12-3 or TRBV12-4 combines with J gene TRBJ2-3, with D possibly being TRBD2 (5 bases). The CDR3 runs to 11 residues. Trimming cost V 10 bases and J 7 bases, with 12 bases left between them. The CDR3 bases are TGTGCCACCCGGTGGAGGAATACGCAGTATTTT. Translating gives CATRWRNTQYF.

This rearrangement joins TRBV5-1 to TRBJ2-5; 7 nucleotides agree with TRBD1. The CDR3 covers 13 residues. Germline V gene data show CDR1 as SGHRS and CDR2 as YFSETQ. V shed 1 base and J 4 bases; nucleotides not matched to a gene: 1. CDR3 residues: CASSLTGAETQYF. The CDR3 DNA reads TGCGCCAGCAGCTTGACAGGGGCAGAGACCCAGTACTTC.

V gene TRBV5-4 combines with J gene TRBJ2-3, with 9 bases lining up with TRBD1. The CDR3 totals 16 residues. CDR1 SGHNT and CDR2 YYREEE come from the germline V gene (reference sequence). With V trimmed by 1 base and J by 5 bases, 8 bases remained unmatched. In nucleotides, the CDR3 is TGTGCCAGCAGCTTGTCCTTAACAGGGGGCCTAGATACGCAGTATTTT. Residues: CASSLSLTGGLDTQYF.

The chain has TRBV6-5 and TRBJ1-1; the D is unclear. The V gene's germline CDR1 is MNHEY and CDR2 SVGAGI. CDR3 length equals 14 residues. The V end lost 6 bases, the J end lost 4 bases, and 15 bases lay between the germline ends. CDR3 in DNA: TGTGCCAGCAGCGGGCCAACGGGAGGCACTGAAGCTTTCTTT. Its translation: CASSGPTGGTEAFF.

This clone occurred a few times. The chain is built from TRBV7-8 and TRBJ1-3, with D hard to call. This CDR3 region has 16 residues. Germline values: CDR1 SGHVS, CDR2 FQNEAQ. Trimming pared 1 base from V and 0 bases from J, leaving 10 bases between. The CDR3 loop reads CASSLVGGFSGNTIYF. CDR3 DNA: TGTGCCAGCAGCTTAGTCGGAGGCTTCTCTGGAAACACCATATATTTT.

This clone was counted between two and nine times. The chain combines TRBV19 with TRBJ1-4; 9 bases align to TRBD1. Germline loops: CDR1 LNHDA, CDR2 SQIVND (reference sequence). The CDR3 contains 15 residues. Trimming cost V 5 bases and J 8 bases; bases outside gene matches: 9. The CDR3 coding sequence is TGTGCCAGTAGTCCGGGACAGGGAGGGGGCGAAAAACTGTTTTTT. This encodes CASSPGQGGGEKLFF.

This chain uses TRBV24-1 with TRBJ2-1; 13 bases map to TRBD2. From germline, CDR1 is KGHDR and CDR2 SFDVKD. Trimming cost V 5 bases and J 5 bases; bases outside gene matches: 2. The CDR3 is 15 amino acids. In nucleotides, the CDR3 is TGTGCCACCAGTGGGACTAGCGGGGGAAACAATGAGCAGTTCTTC. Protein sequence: CATSGTSGGNNEQFF.

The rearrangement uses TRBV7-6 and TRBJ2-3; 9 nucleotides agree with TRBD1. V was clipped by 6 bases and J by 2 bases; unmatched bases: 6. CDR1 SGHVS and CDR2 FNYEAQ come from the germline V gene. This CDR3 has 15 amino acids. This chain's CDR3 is CASRRGTGLTDTQYF. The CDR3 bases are TGTGCCAGCAGGAGAGGGACAGGGCTCACAGATACGCAGTATTTT.

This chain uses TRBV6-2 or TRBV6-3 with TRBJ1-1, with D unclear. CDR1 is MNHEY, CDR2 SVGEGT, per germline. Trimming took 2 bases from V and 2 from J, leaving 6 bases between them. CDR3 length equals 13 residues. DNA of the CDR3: TGTGCCAGCAGTTACGAGGATAACACTGAAGCTTTCTTT. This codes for CASSYEDNTEAFF.

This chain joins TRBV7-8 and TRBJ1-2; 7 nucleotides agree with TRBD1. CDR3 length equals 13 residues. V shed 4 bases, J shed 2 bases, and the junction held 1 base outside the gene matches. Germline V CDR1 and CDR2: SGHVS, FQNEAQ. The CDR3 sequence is CASSSGQNYGYTF. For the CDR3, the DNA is TGTGCCAGCAGCTCGGGACAGAACTATGGCTACACCTTC.